A single sample is the source of the 7 T cell receptor beta chains below, sequenced in a study of technical replicates of blood from a few donors. The method was immunoSEQ multiplex PCR; TCRdb's version includes in-frame clones alone and lacks a portion of them. The sample has fewer than 90,000 clones, roughly 90% seen once. Source material: T cells isolated from PBMCs. These TCRs come from a human donor in good health.

This chain joins TRBV28 and TRBJ1-2, with a tentative D call TRBD1 (6 bases). The CDR3 length is 15 residues. Germline lookup yields CDR1 MDHEN and CDR2 SYDVKM. The germline V and J ends were trimmed by 5 bases and 4 bases, with 17 bases remaining between them. CDR3 coding DNA: TGTGCCAGCAGTGAAGGACAGAGCTTGGGCTATGGCTACACCTTC. Encoded protein: CASSEGQSLGYGYTF.

This chain connects TRBV5-1 to TRBJ2-2, with a possible D match to TRBD1 (6 bases). Between the trimmed V and J ends, which lost 0 bases and 1 base, there was a span of 7 bases. Germline V gene lookup returns CDR1 SGHRS and CDR2 YFSETQ. This CDR3 comprises 15 residues. The CDR3 protein is CASSLEGVNTGELFF. The CDR3 DNA is TGCGCCAGCAGCTTGGAGGGGGTGAACACCGGGGAGCTGTTTTTT.

The CDR3 nucleotides are TGTGCTAGTGGACTAGGACTCCGGGGCACTGAAGCTTTCTTT. This sequence encodes CASGLGLRGTEAFF. The chain links TRBV12-5 to TRBJ1-1; D is unclear. This CDR3 is built from 14 residues. V dropped 6 bases and J dropped 4 bases, with 15 bases sitting between them. Germline CDR1 reads LGHNT; CDR2 reads FRNRAP.

The chain employs TRBV27 and TRBJ2-2; TRBD2 might be the D (5 bases). Germline loops: CDR1 MNHEY, CDR2 SMNVEV (reference sequence). The CDR3 length is 12 residues. Trimming removed 4 bases from V and 6 bases from J, with 6 bases in between. The CDR3: CASSYGAGELFF. In nucleotides, the CDR3 is TGTGCCAGCAGTTACGGGGCCGGGGAGCTGTTTTTT.

The CDR3 DNA is TGTGCCAGCAGCTTCGTGCTAGCGGGAGGCAATGAGCAGTTCTTC. Protein: CASSFVLAGGNEQFF. This chain uses TRBV7-9 with TRBJ2-1, with 11 bases fitting TRBD2. Germline values: CDR1 SEHNR, CDR2 FQNEAQ (reference sequence). The CDR3 runs 15 residues. With 3 bases clipped from V and 6 bases from J, the junction kept 4 bases outside the gene matches.

V usage is TRBV6-1 and J usage is TRBJ2-7, with D tentatively TRBD1 (5 bases). The CDR3 runs 15 residues. From germline, CDR1 is MNHNS and CDR2 SASEGT. Trimming removed 6 bases at V and 2 bases at J, with 17 bases between. CDR3 sequence reads: CASSTGTSVTYEQYF. The CDR3 nucleotides are TGTGCCAGCAGCACAGGTACAAGCGTAACCTACGAGCAGTACTTC.

This chain links TRBV2 with TRBJ2-7, with a tentative D call TRBD2 (6 bases). This CDR3 comprises 13 residues. Germline loops: CDR1 SNHLY, CDR2 FYNNEI. The V gene lost 4 bases and the J gene lost 6 bases, with 13 bases spanning the gap. CDR3 amino acids: CASSVVRDFEQYF. As DNA, the CDR3 is TGTGCCAGCAGTGTGGTGCGGGATTTCGAGCAGTACTTC.